A single sample gave rise to the 26 T cell receptor beta chains below, sequenced in a study of shared clonotypes between healthy human individuals. Clones were sequenced by immunoSEQ multiplex PCR, and TCRdb holds only the in-frame ones, with some missing. This table has about 2 million clones, roughly 94% appearing once. Sequenced material: naive CD4+ T cells sorted from blood. Subset indicated: CD45RA+ positively selected. Source of these receptors: a man between 18 and 29 years old in good health.

On this clone: Within the sample, other DNA sequences also encode this same CDR3. CDR3 coding DNA: TGTGCCAGTAGTCTATCAACAGGGGGCAACTATGGCTACACCTTC. It specifies CASSLSTGGNYGYTF. The genes are TRBV19 and TRBJ1-2, with 9 bases identical to TRBD1. The CDR3 length is 15 residues. V dropped 5 bases and J dropped 2; count of bases not matched to a gene: 6. Germline V gives CDR1 LNHDA, CDR2 SQIVND (reference sequence).

The rearrangement uses TRBV18 and TRBJ2-7, with D unclear. The length of the CDR3 is 14 residues. Trimming took off 0 bases at V and 7 bases at J, with 13 bases between the two ends. Germline loops: CDR1 KGHSH, CDR2 LQKENI. The DNA for the CDR3 is TGTGCCAGCTCACCACCGGACGGGTGGCGAGAGCAGTACTTC. Protein product: CASSPPDGWREQYF.

The chain employs TRBV5-1 and TRBJ1-2; 9 positions match TRBD1. V trimming: 3 bases; J trimming: 8 bases; junction bases outside the gene matches: 11. Germline CDR1 and CDR2: SGHRS and YFSETQ. This CDR3 has 15 amino acids. The DNA of the CDR3 is TGCGCCAGCAGCTCAGACCGGTGGACAGGGGTGGGCTACACCTTC. Translating it yields CASSSDRWTGVGYTF.

This clone has only one observation. V usage is TRBV6-5 and J usage is TRBJ2-3, with D possibly being TRBD1 (6 bases). The CDR3 has 15 residues. V was trimmed by 3 bases and J by 2 bases, leaving 12 bases between them. Germline V gene sequence: CDR1 MNHEY, CDR2 SVGAGI. This chain's CDR3 is CASSYDRTPTDTQYF. The CDR3 DNA reads TGTGCCAGCAGTTATGACAGGACACCCACAGATACGCAGTATTTT.

This clone was detected only once. This same CDR3 is encoded by further DNA sequences in the sample. The chain joins TRBV5-1 to TRBJ2-7; tentative D call: TRBD2 (5 bases). The V gene's germline CDR1 is SGHRS and CDR2 YFSETQ. CDR3 length: 14 residues. The V end was cut by 0 bases, the J end by 2 bases, with 9 bases between. The DNA for the CDR3 is TGCGCCAGCAGCTTGGGCGGGTTTACCTACGAGCAGTACTTC. Translating it yields CASSLGGFTYEQYF.

Turning to this clone: An end of the junction differs from the germline gene, which may be a read error. The rearrangement joins TRBV4-1 to TRBJ2-2; TRBD2 is a possible D gene (6 bases). The CDR3 sequence is 16 residues long. Germline lookup yields CDR1 MGHRA and CDR2 YSYEKL. The CDR3 loop is CASSQEGASVAGELFF. Written as DNA, the CDR3 is TGTGCCAGCAGCCAAGAAGGGGCTAGCGTAGCCGGGGAGCTGTTTTTT.

The chain employs TRBV6-5 and TRBJ1-5; 7 bases are shared with TRBD1. Unmatched junction bases numbered 6, after V lost 7 bases and J lost 3 bases. The V gene's germline CDR1 is MNHEY and CDR2 SVGAGI. The CDR3 is 14 amino acids. CDR3 sequence reads: CASIKQGINQPQHF. The CDR3 nucleotides are TGTGCCAGCATCAAACAGGGGATCAATCAGCCCCAGCATTTT.

Details on this clone: Other DNA sequences in the sample encode the same CDR3. V and J are TRBV27 and TRBJ2-7, with 7 nucleotides matching TRBD1. The germline V gene encodes CDR1 MNHEY and CDR2 SMNVEV (reference sequence). The V and J ends lost 3 bases and 2 bases, in that order; junction bases with no gene match: 4. CDR3 length: 14 residues. CDR3 protein: CASSFTGAAYEQYF. The CDR3 DNA is TGTGCCAGCAGTTTTACAGGGGCGGCCTACGAGCAGTACTTC.

The genes are TRBV30 and TRBJ2-1, with 9 positions matching TRBD2. The CDR3 runs 17 residues. Germline V gives CDR1 GTSNPN, CDR2 SVGIG (reference sequence). Trimming cost V 3 bases and J 5 bases; bases outside gene matches: 14. CDR3 bases: TGTGCCTGGAGACACTACTATCAGCGGGAGGCCAACAATGAGCAGTTCTTC. It encodes CAWRHYYQREANNEQFF.

The chain is built from TRBV5-1 and TRBJ1-1; D unclear. V lost 1 base and J 5 bases, leaving 9 bases between the germline ends. From germline, CDR1 is SGHRS and CDR2 YFSETQ. The CDR3 runs to 13 residues. This CDR3 reads CASSLSDLTEAFF. CDR3 in DNA: TGCGCCAGCAGCTTGTCGGATTTGACTGAAGCTTTCTTT.

This rearrangement joins TRBV12-5 to TRBJ2-3; a possible D gene is TRBD1 (6 bases). V dropped 0 bases and J dropped 6 bases, with 13 bases sitting between them. Germline loops: CDR1 LGHNT, CDR2 FRNRAP. CDR3 length: 15 residues. The CDR3 DNA is TGTGCTAGTGGTTTGGTATTAAAGGGGGACGATACGCAGTATTTT. Its protein product is CASGLVLKGDDTQYF. Together with reference TRBV12-5 and TRBJ2-3, the CDR3 gives the full variable domain: DARVTQTPRHKVTEMGQEVTMRCQPILGHNTVFWYRQTMMQGLELLAYFRNRAPLDDSGMPKDRFSAEMPDATLATLKIQPSEPRDSAVYFCASGLVLKGDDTQYFGPGTRLTVL.

This chain connects TRBV7-3 to TRBJ1-6, with TRBD1 matching over 7 bases. In germline, CDR1 is SGHTA, CDR2 FQGTGA. V dropped 5 bases and J dropped 7; count of bases not matched to a gene: 8. The CDR3 consists of 15 residues. The chain's CDR3 is CASSTGTADNSPLHF. CDR3 bases: TGTGCCAGCAGCACTGGGACAGCCGACAATTCACCCCTCCACTTT.

The rearrangement uses TRBV6-5 and TRBJ1-4; D ambiguous. Germline V gene data show CDR1 as MNHEY and CDR2 as SVGAGI. Trimming removed 5 bases at V and 1 base at J, with 11 bases between. CDR3 length equals 15 residues. Here the CDR3 reads CASSPDRKTNEKLFF. CDR3 DNA: TGTGCCAGCAGTCCCGATAGGAAAACTAATGAAAAACTGTTTTTT.

The chain recombines TRBV30 with TRBJ1-2; 9 bases line up with TRBD1. Germline V gene sequence: CDR1 GTSNPN, CDR2 SVGIG (reference sequence). The CDR3 runs 14 residues. The ends lost 4 bases at V and 4 bases at J; junction bases unmatched: 7. The CDR3 DNA reads TGTGCCTGGACCCCGGGACAGGGTGGCTATGGCTACACCTTC. Residues: CAWTPGQGGYGYTF. The variable domain in full, completed from reference TRBV30 and TRBJ1-2, reads SQTIHQWPATLVQPVGSPLSLECTVEGTSNPNLYWYRQAAGRGLQLLFYSVGIGQISSEVPQNLSASRPQDRQFILSSKKLLLSDSGFYLCAWTPGQGGYGYTFGSGTRLTVV.

V and J are TRBV10-3 and TRBJ2-3; unclear D gene. The CDR3 extends over 11 amino acids. V was shortened by 3 bases and J by 7 bases, with 5 bases between the two germline ends. Germline V CDR1 and CDR2: ENHRY, SYGVKD. In nucleotides, the CDR3 is TGTGCCATCAGTGAACAGAATACGCAGTATTTT. It is translated as CAISEQNTQYF.

V is TRBV28 and J is TRBJ1-2; 7 bases map to TRBD1. This CDR3 comprises 12 residues. Trimming at V came to 10 bases and at J to 2 bases, leaving 4 bases not matched to a gene. Germline V CDR1 and CDR2: MDHEN, SYDVKM. CDR3 bases: TGTGCCACTCGGACAGGAAACTATGGCTACACCTTC. Translating gives CATRTGNYGYTF.

The chain links TRBV5-1 to TRBJ1-4; D perhaps matches TRBD1 (5 bases). The CDR3 length is 16 residues. V was pared by 0 bases and J by 3 bases, with 12 bases between. In germline, CDR1 is SGHRS, CDR2 YFSETQ. CDR3 in DNA: TGCGCCAGCAGCTTGGGGGGAAGGGGTTCTAATGAAAAACTGTTTTTT. It codes for CASSLGGRGSNEKLFF. The full variable domain, in which reference TRBV5-1 and TRBJ1-4 provide the parts outside the CDR3, is KAGVTQTPRYLIKTRGQQVTLSCSPISGHRSVSWYQQTPGQGLQFLFEYFSETQRNKGNFPGRFSGRQFSNSRSEMNVSTLELGDSALYLCASSLGGRGSNEKLFFGSGTQLSVL.

CDR3 amino acids: CASSLGPRDGNTGELFF. The CDR3 nucleotides read TGCGCCAGCAGTTTAGGGCCCCGGGACGGAAACACCGGGGAGCTGTTTTTT. V is TRBV5-1 and J is TRBJ2-2; D may match TRBD1 or TRBD2 (5 bases each). V shed 5 bases and J shed 2 bases, with 19 bases lying between them. From germline, CDR1 is SGHRS and CDR2 YFSETQ. CDR3 length: 17 residues.

V is TRBV5-6 and J is TRBJ1-6; weak D call: TRBD1 (5 bases). The germline V gene encodes CDR1 SGHDT and CDR2 YYEEEE. The ends were cut back, 3 bases at V and 7 bases at J, with 11 bases in the middle. The CDR3 covers 14 residues. The CDR3 bases are TGTGCCAGCAGCTCGACGGGGGAAAATTCACCCCTCCACTTT. Translating gives CASSSTGENSPLHF.

J is TRBJ2-3 and V is TRBV19, with TRBD2 as a possible D gene (6 bases). V lost 7 bases and J 2 bases, leaving 16 bases between the germline ends. The CDR3 is made up of 15 amino acids. CDR1 is LNHDA and CDR2 is SQIVND in the germline V gene (reference sequence). CDR3 nucleotide sequence: TGTGCCAGTAAAACCCAACCGGGAGCCACAGATACGCAGTATTTT. Its translation: CASKTQPGATDTQYF.

The chain has TRBV28 and TRBJ1-3, with D maybe TRBD1 (6 bases). Germline V CDR1 and CDR2: MDHEN, SYDVKM. The CDR3 consists of 13 residues. Deletions cut 11 bases from V and 4 bases from J, with 15 bases between. DNA for the CDR3: TGTGCCGCTACGGGCCAGGGGGGAAACACCATATATTTT. Translation: CAATGQGGNTIYF.

The rearrangement uses TRBV13 and TRBJ2-7; 9 bases match TRBD2. CDR3 length: 16 residues. Germline assignment: CDR1 PRHDT and CDR2 FYEKMQ (reference sequence). After removal of 5 bases from V and 2 bases from J, the junction contained 10 bases not matched to a gene. The CDR3 is CASSPSLAGFPYEQYF. DNA of the CDR3: TGTGCCAGCAGCCCCTCCCTAGCGGGGTTTCCCTACGAGCAGTACTTC.

V is TRBV6-5 and J is TRBJ1-2, with D maybe TRBD1 (5 bases). The V end was cut by 8 bases, the J end by 1 base, with 14 bases between. Germline assignment: CDR1 MNHEY and CDR2 SVGAGI. This CDR3 has 14 amino acids. The CDR3 is CASRRSGGNYGYTF. CDR3 nucleotide sequence: TGTGCCAGCCGGCGATCCGGGGGTAACTATGGCTACACCTTC.

The V gene is TRBV9, the J gene TRBJ2-2; 10 bases fit TRBD2. The V gene's germline CDR1 is SGDLS and CDR2 YYNGEE. The CDR3 is 17 residues long. V lost 0 bases to trimming and J lost 7 bases; unmatched junction nucleotides: 9. The DNA for the CDR3 is TGTGCCAGCAGCGTAGACCCTAGCGGGAGTTGGGGCGGGGAGCTGTTTTTT. Encoded protein: CASSVDPSGSWGGELFF.

This chain joins TRBV19 and TRBJ1-6, with 8 bases aligning to TRBD1. V was clipped by 3 bases and J by 7 bases; unmatched bases: 8. In germline, CDR1 is LNHDA, CDR2 SQIVND (reference sequence). This CDR3 is built from 16 residues. CDR3 nucleotides: TGTGCCAGTAGTATTGGAGACAGGGGCTTAAATTCACCCCTCCACTTT. The encoded protein is CASSIGDRGLNSPLHF.

The chain uses TRBV5-1 and TRBJ2-3; 10 positions match TRBD2. With 0 bases clipped from V and 3 bases from J, the junction kept 16 bases outside the gene matches. The CDR3 contains 20 residues. The germline V gene encodes CDR1 SGHRS and CDR2 YFSETQ. The CDR3 DNA sequence: TGCGCCAGCAGCTTGGAAACTAGCGGGATATGGGGGTTAAGGACAGATACGCAGTATTTT. Translating it yields CASSLETSGIWGLRTDTQYF.